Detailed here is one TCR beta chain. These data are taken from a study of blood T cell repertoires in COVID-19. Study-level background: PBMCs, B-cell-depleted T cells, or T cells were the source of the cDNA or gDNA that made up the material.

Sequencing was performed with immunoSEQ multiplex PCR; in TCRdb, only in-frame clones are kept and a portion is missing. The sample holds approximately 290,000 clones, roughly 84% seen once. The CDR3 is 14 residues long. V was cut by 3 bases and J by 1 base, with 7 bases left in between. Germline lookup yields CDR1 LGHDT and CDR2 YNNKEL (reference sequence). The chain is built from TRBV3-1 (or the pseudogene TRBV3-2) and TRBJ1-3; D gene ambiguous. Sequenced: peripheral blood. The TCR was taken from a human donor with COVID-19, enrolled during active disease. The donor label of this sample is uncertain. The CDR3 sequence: CASSQTLSGNTIYF. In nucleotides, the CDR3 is TGTGCCAGCAGCCAGACACTGTCTGGAAACACCATATATTTT.